This TCR beta chain originates from a study of blood T cell repertoires in COVID-19 (dated by TCRdb to about 2020). Broadly, across the study: Samples covering the acute and convalescent phases of COVID-19 were provided by collaborators in the United States, Italy and Spain. The prospective study material was composed of cDNA or gDNA derived from T cells, B-cell-depleted T cells, or PBMCs. The dataset comprised deeply sampled blood TCRbeta repertoires from subjects exposed to, actively infected with, or recovered from COVID-19. The repertoires were released in a freely available public database meant as a resource for research on the immune response to SARS-CoV-2. Samples came from the ongoing ImmuneRACE study (first 160 participants) plus 1,254 subjects from 6 global collaborators. A de-identified subject ID, COVID-19 status, age in years and sex were almost always included in the sample metadata. Where available, HLA class I and class II types were taken from metadata supplied by the sample provider and were not determined by assay-based typing. Beyond this particular receptor, the publication reports: Clinical and demographic metadata were provided uncurated, with the amount varying by source and participant.

One collaborating source in Seattle enrolled patients during active infection and followed them longitudinally through the course of disease. The collaborating institutions used their own protocols to collect whole blood in K2EDTA tubes. For TCRbeta analysis, collaborators shipped samples in one of three forms: frozen whole blood, isolated PBMCs, or DNA extracted from either of those sample types. Its CDR3 holds 14 amino acids, cysteine through phenylalanine. The read is trimmed to its CDR3 DNA, 42 bases read in frame from base 1. CDR1 and CDR2 are read off the germline V gene as MNHEY and SVGAGI. V is clipped by 5 bases and J by 2 bases, and the sequence between their germline boundaries is 12 bases long. Turning to this clone: This clone's antigen is unknown. No quality values exist for individual bases; no much larger clone is one base distant.

TCRbeta CDR3 regions were amplified from genomic DNA using the immunoSEQ Assay, a bias-controlled multiplex PCR. On the study's bioinformatics: Within the assay, amplification of reference gene primers was used to estimate how many nucleated cells each sample contained. To quantify the absolute abundance of each unique TCRbeta CDR3 rearrangement, sequence reads were collapsed and filtered. Productive Simpson clonality was computed per sample as the square root of Simpson's diversity index over productive rearrangements. TCRdb stores this immuneACCESS table with in-frame sequences only. Part of the clones is absent; in the studies checked, under half of the shortfall reflects unresolved V genes, and no reason is known for the rest. The V and J calls and clone size were taken over from that table, and D and trimming were inferred from the DNA. The sample table contains approximately 75,000 clones; only one count was recorded for about 86% of them. Over 6% of the sample lies in the top ten.

The chain is assembled from TRBV6-5 and TRBJ2-5, with a weak D call of TRBD1 (6 bases match). Sequenced material: peripheral blood. The sequence was obtained from a man older than 75 with COVID-19, enrolled during active disease. The CDR3 sequence is CASSRTAGQETQYF. Read as DNA, the sequence is TGTGCCAGCAGTAGGACAGCAGGACAAGAGACCCAGTACTTC.